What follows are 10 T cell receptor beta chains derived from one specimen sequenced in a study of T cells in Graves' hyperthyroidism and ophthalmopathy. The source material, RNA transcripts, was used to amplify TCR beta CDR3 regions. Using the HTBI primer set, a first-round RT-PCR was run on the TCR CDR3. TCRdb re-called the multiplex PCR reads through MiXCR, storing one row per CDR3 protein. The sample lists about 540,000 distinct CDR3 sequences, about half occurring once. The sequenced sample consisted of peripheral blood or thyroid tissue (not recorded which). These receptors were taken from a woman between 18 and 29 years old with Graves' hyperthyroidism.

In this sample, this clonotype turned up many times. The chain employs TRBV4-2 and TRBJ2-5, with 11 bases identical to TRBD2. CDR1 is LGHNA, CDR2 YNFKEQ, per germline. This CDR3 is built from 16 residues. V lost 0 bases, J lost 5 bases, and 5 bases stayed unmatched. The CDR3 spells CASSQDLAGGRETQYF. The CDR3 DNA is TGTGCCAGCAGCCAAGATCTAGCGGGAGGTCGGGAGACCCAGTACTTC.

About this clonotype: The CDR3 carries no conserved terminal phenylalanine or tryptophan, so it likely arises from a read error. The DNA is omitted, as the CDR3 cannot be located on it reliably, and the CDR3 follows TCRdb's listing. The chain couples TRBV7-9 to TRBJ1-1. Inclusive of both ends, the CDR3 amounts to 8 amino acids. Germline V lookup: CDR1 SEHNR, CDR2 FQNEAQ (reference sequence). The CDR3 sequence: CASSLWGS.

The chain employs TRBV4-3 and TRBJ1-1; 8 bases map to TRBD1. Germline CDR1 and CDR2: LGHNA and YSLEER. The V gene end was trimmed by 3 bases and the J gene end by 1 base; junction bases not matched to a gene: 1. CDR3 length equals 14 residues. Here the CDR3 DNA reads TGCGCCAGCAGCCACGGGACAGGGAACACTGAAGCTTTCTTT. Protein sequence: CASSHGTGNTEAFF.

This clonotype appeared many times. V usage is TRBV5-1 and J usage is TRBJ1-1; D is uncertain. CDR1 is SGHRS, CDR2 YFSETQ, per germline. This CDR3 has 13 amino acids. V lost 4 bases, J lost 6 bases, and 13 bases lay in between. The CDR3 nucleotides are TGCGCCAGCAGCGACTCGGAGTTCTCTGAAGCTTTCTTT. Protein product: CASSDSEFSEAFF.

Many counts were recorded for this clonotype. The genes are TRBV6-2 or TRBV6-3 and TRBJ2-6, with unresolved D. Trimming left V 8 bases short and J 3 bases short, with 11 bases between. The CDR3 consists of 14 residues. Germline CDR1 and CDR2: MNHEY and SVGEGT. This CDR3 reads CASETPVGANVLTF. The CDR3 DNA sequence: TGTGCCAGCGAAACCCCGGTTGGGGCCAACGTCCTGACTTTC.

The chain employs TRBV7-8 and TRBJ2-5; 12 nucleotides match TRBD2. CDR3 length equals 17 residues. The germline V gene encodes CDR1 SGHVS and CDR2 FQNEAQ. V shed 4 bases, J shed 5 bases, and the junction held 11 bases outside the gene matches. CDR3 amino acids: CASSSASGRAGYETQYF. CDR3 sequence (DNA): TGTGCCAGCAGCTCTGCTAGCGGGAGGGCCGGCTATGAGACCCAGTACTTC.

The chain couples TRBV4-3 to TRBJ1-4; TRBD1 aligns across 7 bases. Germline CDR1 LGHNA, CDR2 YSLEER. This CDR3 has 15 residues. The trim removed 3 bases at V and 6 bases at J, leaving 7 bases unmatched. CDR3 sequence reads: CASSQLRGQDEKLFF. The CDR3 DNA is TGCGCCAGCAGCCAGCTGAGGGGGCAAGATGAAAAACTGTTTTTT.

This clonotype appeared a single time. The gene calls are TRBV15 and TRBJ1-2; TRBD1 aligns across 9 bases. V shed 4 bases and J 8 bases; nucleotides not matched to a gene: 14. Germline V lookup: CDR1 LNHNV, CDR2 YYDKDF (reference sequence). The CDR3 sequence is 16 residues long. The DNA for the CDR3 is TGTGCCACCAGCAACACTTCAGGACAGGGGCGACAGGGCTACACCTTC. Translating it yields CATSNTSGQGRQGYTF.

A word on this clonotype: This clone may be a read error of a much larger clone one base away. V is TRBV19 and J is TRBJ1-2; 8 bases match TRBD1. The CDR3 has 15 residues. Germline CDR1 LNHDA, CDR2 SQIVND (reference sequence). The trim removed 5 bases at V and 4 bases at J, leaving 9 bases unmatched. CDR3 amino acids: CASSFGAGGAYGYTF. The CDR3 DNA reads TGTGCCAGTAGTTTCGGCGCAGGGGGCGCCTATGGCTACACCTTC.

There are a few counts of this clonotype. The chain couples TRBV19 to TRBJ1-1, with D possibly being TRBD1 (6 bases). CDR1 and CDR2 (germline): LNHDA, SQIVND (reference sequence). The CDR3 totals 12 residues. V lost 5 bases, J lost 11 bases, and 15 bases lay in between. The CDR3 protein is CASSSGHPSAFF. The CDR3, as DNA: TGTGCCAGTAGTTCGGGACACCCGTCGGCTTTCTTT. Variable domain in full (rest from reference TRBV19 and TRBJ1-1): DGGITQSPKYLFRKEGQNVTLSCEQNLNHDAMYWYRQDPGQGLRLIYYSQIVNDFQKGDIAEGYSVSREKKESFPLTVTSAQKNPTAFYLCASSSGHPSAFFGQGTRLTVV.